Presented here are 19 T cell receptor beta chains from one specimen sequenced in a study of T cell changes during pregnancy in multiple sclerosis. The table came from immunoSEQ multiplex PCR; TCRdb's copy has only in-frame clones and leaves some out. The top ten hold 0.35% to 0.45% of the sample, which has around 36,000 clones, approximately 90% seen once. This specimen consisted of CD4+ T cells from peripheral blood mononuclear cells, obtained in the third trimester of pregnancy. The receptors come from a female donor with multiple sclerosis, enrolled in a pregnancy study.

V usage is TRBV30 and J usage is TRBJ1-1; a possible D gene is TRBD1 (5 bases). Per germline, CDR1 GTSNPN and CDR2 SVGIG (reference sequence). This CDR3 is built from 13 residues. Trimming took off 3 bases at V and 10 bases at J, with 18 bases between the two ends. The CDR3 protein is CAWSLSGLGGAFF. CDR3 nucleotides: TGTGCCTGGAGCTTGTCGGGGTTGGGGGGAGCTTTCTTT. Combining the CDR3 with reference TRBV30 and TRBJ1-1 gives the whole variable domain SQTIHQWPATLVQPVGSPLSLECTVEGTSNPNLYWYRQAAGRGLQLLFYSVGIGQISSEVPQNLSASRPQDRQFILSSKKLLLSDSGFYLCAWSLSGLGGAFFGQGTRLTVV.

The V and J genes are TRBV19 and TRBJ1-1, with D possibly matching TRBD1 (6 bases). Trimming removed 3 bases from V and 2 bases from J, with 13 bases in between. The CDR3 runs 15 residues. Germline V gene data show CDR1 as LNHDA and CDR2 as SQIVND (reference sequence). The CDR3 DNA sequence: TGTGCCAGTAGTATGCAGGGGCCCTCTAACACTGAAGCTTTCTTT. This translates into CASSMQGPSNTEAFF.

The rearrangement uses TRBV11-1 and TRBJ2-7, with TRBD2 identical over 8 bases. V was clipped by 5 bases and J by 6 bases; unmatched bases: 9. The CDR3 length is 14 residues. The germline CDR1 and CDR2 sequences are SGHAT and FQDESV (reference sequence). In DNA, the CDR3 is TGTGCCAGCAGCCCTCTTAGCGGGACAAGCGAGCAGTACTTC. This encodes CASSPLSGTSEQYF.

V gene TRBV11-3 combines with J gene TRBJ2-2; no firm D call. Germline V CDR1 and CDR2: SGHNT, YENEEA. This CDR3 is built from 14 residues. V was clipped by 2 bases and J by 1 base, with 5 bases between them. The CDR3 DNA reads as TGTGCCAGCAGCTTATCGAGGAACACCGGGGAGCTGTTTTTT. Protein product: CASSLSRNTGELFF.

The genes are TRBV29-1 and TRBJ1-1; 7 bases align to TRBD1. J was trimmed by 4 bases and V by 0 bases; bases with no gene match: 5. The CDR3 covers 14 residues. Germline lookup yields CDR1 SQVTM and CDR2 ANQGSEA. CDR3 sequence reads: CSVEEGGWGTEAFF. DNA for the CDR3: TGCAGCGTTGAAGAAGGGGGCTGGGGCACTGAAGCTTTCTTT.

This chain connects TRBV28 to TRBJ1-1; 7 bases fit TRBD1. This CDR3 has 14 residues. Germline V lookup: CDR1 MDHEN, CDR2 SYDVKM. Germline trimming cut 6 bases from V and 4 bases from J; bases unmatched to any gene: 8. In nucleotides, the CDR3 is TGTGCCAGCAGACTAGGGGCAGGGGGCACTGAAGCTTTCTTT. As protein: CASRLGAGGTEAFF.

CDR3: CAWIPGFAGNTIYF. CDR3 bases: TGTGCCTGGATACCAGGGTTTGCTGGAAACACCATATATTTT. J is TRBJ1-3 and V is TRBV30; possible D gene TRBD1, 5 bases. This CDR3 comprises 14 residues. Germline-derived CDR1 and CDR2 are GTSNPN and SVGIG (reference sequence). Trimming stripped 4 bases from V and 2 bases from J, with 12 bases between.

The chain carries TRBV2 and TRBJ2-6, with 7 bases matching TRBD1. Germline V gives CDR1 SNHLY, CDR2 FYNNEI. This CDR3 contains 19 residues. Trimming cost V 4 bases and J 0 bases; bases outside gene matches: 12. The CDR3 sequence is CASSGTLRDSRSGANVLTF. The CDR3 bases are TGTGCCAGCAGTGGGACGTTACGGGACAGTCGCTCTGGGGCCAACGTCCTGACTTTC.

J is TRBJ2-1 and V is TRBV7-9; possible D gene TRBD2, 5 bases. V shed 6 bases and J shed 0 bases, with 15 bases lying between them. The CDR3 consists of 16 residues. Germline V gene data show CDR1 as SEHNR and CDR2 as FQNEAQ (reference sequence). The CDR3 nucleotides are TGTGCCAGCAGGCCACCGGGAACCTCCTCCTACAATGAGCAGTTCTTC. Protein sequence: CASRPPGTSSYNEQFF.

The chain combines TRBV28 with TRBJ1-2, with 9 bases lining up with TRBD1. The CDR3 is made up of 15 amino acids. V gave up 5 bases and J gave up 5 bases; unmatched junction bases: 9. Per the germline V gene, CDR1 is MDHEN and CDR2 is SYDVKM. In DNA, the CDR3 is TGTGCCAGCAGTCTCCGGGACAGGGAAGGATATGGCTACACCTTC. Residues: CASSLRDREGYGYTF.

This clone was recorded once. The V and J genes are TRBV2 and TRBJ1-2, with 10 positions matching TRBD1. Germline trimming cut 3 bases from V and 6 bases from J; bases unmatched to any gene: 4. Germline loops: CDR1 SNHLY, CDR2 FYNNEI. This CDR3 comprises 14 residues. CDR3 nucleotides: TGTGCCAGCAGTGATCCCGACAGGGGGCATGGCTACACCTTC. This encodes CASSDPDRGHGYTF.

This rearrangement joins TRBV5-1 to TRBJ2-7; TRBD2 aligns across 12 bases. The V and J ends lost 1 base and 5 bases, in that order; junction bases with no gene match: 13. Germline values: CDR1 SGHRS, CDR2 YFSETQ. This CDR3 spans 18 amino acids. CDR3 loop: CASSLMASGRAFVNEQYF. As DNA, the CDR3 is TGCGCCAGCAGCTTGATGGCTAGCGGGAGGGCCTTCGTAAACGAGCAGTACTTC. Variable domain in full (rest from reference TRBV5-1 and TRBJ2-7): KAGVTQTPRYLIKTRGQQVTLSCSPISGHRSVSWYQQTPGQGLQFLFEYFSETQRNKGNFPGRFSGRQFSNSRSEMNVSTLELGDSALYLCASSLMASGRAFVNEQYFGPGTRLTVT.

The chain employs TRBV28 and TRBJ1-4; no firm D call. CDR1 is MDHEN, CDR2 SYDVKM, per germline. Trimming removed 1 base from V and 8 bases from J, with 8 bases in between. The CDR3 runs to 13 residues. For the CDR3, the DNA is TGTGCCAGCAGTTTATCGAGGTGGGAAAAACTGTTTTTT. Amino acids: CASSLSRWEKLFF.

For the CDR3, the DNA is TGTGCCAGCAGTTTAGAGGGTCGGAGGGGCTACACCTTC. It translates to CASSLEGRRGYTF. The V gene is TRBV28, the J gene TRBJ1-2; no clear D. Germline V lookup: CDR1 MDHEN, CDR2 SYDVKM. V was clipped by 2 bases and J by 8 bases, with 12 bases between them. The CDR3 length is 13 residues.

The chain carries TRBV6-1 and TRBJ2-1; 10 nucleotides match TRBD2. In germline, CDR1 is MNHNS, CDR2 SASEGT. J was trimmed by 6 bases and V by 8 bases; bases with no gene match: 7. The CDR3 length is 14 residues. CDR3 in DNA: TGTGCCAGCGCTGTGGTAGCGGGAGGCAATGAGCAGTTCTTC. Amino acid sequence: CASAVVAGGNEQFF.

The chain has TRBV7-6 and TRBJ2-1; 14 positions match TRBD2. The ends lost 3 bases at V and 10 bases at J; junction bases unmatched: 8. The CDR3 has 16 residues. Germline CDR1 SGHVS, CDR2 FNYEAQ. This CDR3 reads CASSLGTSGSKSEQFF. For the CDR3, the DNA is TGTGCCAGCAGCTTGGGGACTAGCGGGAGTAAAAGCGAGCAGTTCTTC.

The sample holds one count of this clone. The CDR3 reads CAWAGQANTEAFF. Here the CDR3 DNA reads TGTGCCTGGGCTGGACAAGCGAACACTGAAGCTTTCTTT. This sequence joins TRBV30 and TRBJ1-1; tentative D call: TRBD1 (5 bases). The CDR3 has 13 amino acids. Trimming shortened V by 5 bases and J by 1 base, and 11 bases separated the two germline ends. The germline gives CDR1 GTSNPN, CDR2 SVGIG (reference sequence).

The CDR3 is CASSTGTSGSSSTDTQYF. The CDR3 DNA follows: TGTGCCAGCAGCACCGGGACTAGCGGGAGTTCGAGCACAGATACGCAGTATTTT. J is TRBJ2-3 and V is TRBV5-8; 14 positions agree with TRBD2. The CDR3 has 18 residues. V was pared by 4 bases and J by 0 bases, with 7 bases of the junction left unmatched. CDR1 and CDR2 from the germline V gene are SGHTS and YDEGEE.

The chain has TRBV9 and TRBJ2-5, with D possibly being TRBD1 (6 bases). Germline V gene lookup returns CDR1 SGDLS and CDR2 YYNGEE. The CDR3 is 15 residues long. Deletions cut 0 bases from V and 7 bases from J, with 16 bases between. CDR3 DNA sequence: TGTGCCAGCAGCGTAGCGGACAGAGGCCCCCGGACCCAGTACTTC. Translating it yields CASSVADRGPRTQYF.